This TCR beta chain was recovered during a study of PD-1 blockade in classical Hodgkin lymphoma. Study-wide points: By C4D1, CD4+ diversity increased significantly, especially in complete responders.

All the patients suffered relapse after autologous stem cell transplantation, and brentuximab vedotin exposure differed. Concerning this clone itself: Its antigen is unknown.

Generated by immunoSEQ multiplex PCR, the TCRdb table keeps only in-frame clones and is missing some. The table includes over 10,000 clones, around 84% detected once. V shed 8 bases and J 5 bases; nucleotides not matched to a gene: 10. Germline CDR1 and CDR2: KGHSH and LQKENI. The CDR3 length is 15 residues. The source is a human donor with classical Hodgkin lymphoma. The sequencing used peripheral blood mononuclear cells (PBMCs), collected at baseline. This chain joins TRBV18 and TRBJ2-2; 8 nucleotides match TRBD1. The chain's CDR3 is CASLPTGVVTGELFF. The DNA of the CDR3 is TGTGCCAGCCTCCCGACAGGGGTGGTTACCGGGGAGCTGTTTTTT.